This T cell receptor (beta chain) was sequenced during a study of cytomegalovirus exposure and HLA in healthy donors. PCR involved 60 Vbeta and 13 Jbeta primers. Per the original methods: Later analysis identified some 80 million unique TCR beta chains, about 12 million shared. Method: immunoSEQ multiplex PCR; TCRdb's copy keeps in-frame clones and lacks some. V and J calls plus clone size are reproduced from that table; the DNA served to infer D and trimming. The sample yields around 53,000 clones, roughly four fifths seen once. General study findings and limits: What a later analysis reportedly showed was that an Asian-associated ancestry cluster had fewer N-insertions than the approximately 700-donor mean. Cytomegalovirus association was assigned to 170 or so TCR beta chains. A prior analysis recorded that most TCR beta V segments were productive about 87% or about 30% of the time.

In its sample, this clone was seen a few times. Its antigen is still unknown. Per the germline V gene, CDR1 is SNHLY and CDR2 is FYNNEI. The CDR3 totals 13 residues. V was clipped by 8 bases and J by 4 bases, with 11 bases between them. The clonotype comes from a man aged 45-60 years in good health and CMV-seronegative. This sequence joins TRBV2 and TRBJ2-2; no clear D. The sequencing input was PBMCs. The CDR3 sequence is CASLSRSTGELFF. The CDR3 nucleotides are TGTGCCAGCCTGTCTAGGAGCACCGGGGAGCTGTTTTTT. The variable domain in full, with the rest retrieved from reference TRBV2 and TRBJ2-2, is EPEVTQTPSHQVTQMGQEVILRCVPISNHLYFYWYRQILGQKVEFLVSFYNNEISEKSEIFDDQFSVERPDGSNFTLKIRSTKLEDSAMYFCASLSRSTGELFFGEGSRLTVL.